These 24 T cell receptor beta chains originate from one sample sequenced in a study of OX40 agonist ivuxolimab in advanced cancers. The library was produced with the immunoSEQ multiplex PCR assay. Held by TCRdb, this immuneACCESS table contains in-frame sequences only and omits some clones. Under half of the omission traces to an unresolved V gene where checked; the cause of the rest is unknown. In this sample the table shows 20,000 to 30,000 clones, approximately 79% of which occur a single time. The ten largest clones capture more than 10% of the sample. The material was CD4+ or CD8+ T cells sorted from blood, obtained in a trial of the OX40 agonist ivuxolimab. The source is an adult with an advanced solid tumor such as melanoma, head and neck, liver or kidney cancer.

The chain joins TRBV30 to TRBJ2-7, with D possibly matching TRBD1 (6 bases). CDR1 is GTSNPN and CDR2 is SVGIG in the germline V gene (reference sequence). This CDR3 region has 10 residues. The CDR3 DNA reads TGTGCTTACAGGGTCAACGAGCAGTACTTC. This encodes CAYRVNEQYF.

This clone was seen a few times. This rearrangement joins TRBV1 to TRBJ2-7. TRBV1 is described as a pseudogene. This CDR3 has 14 residues. The CDR3 protein is CTSSFGIANYEQYF. The CDR3 bases are TGCACCAGCAGCTTTGGGATCGCCAACTACGAGCAGTACTTC.

This clone was seen just once. The genes are TRBV10-2 and TRBJ1-2; the D is unclear. The CDR3 covers 14 residues. CDR1 is WSHSY and CDR2 is SAAADI in the germline V gene. Trimming stripped 3 bases from V and 1 base from J, with 9 bases between. CDR3 nucleotide sequence: TGCGCCAGCAGTGAACGCGTGAATAACTATGGCTACACCTTC. Residues: CASSERVNNYGYTF.

The genes are TRBV11-2 and TRBJ2-5, with 16 positions matching TRBD2. Germline CDR1 and CDR2: SGHAT and FQNNGV. J lost 4 bases, V lost 2 bases, and 4 bases had no gene match. The CDR3 totals 17 residues. CDR3 sequence (DNA): TGTGCCAGCAGCTTATCGGGACTAGCGGGGGGGAGAGAGACCCAGTACTTC. Protein: CASSLSGLAGGRETQYF.

The chain uses TRBV12-2 and TRBJ1-5. TRBV12-2 is annotated as a pseudogene. The CDR3 runs to 16 residues. CDR3 loop: CASRVREGQGNQPQHF. The CDR3 nucleotides are TGTGCAAGTCGCGTGCGGGAGGGTCAGGGCAACCAGCCCCAGCATTTT.

The chain employs TRBV30 and TRBJ2-7; 12 bases line up with TRBD1. Germline CDR1 and CDR2: GTSNPN and SVGIG (reference sequence). J lost 5 bases, V lost 5 bases, and 7 bases had no gene match. The CDR3 covers 14 residues. The CDR3 nucleotides are TGTGCCTGGGAACCCGGGACAGGGGGCCACGAGCAGTACTTC. Amino acid sequence: CAWEPGTGGHEQYF.

The chain has TRBV5-1 and TRBJ2-7; D is unclear. The CDR3 has 14 amino acids. Trimming took 5 bases from V and 4 from J, leaving 16 bases between them. Per germline, CDR1 SGHRS and CDR2 YFSETQ. The CDR3 DNA reads as TGCGCCAGCAGTCTCTCAGTGCTGAGGTACGAGCAGTACTTC. It codes for CASSLSVLRYEQYF. The full variable domain, with the rest looked up from reference TRBV5-1 and TRBJ2-7, is KAGVTQTPRYLIKTRGQQVTLSCSPISGHRSVSWYQQTPGQGLQFLFEYFSETQRNKGNFPGRFSGRQFSNSRSEMNVSTLELGDSALYLCASSLSVLRYEQYFGPGTRLTVT.

This sequence joins TRBV2 and TRBJ1-2; D is uncertain. The CDR3 sequence is 12 residues long. V was cut by 11 bases and J by 1 base, with 11 bases left in between. The germline V gene encodes CDR1 SNHLY and CDR2 FYNNEI. CDR3 region: CAGDTDNYGYTF. CDR3 bases: TGTGCCGGAGATACCGATAACTATGGCTACACCTTC.

The chain couples TRBV30 to TRBJ2-2; 9 bases are a match to TRBD2. Germline V gene sequence: CDR1 GTSNPN, CDR2 SVGIG (reference sequence). V lost 7 bases to trimming and J lost 0 bases; unmatched junction nucleotides: 3. There are 14 residues in the CDR3. CDR3 sequence: CAYQRGANTGELFF. The CDR3 nucleotides read TGTGCCTACCAGCGGGGGGCGAACACCGGGGAGCTGTTTTTT.

The rearrangement links TRBV29-1 to TRBJ2-7, with a weak D call TRBD2 (6 bases). Germline V gene sequence: CDR1 SQVTM, CDR2 ANQGSEA. Between the trimmed V and J ends, which lost 3 bases and 3 bases, there was a span of 9 bases. CDR3 length: 12 residues. CDR3 in amino acids: CSVERGSYEQYF. CDR3 nucleotide sequence: TGCAGCGTTGAGCGGGGAAGCTACGAGCAGTACTTC.

The chain uses TRBV15 and TRBJ1-5; TRBD1 matches at 7 bases. Germline CDR1 LNHNV, CDR2 YYDKDF (reference sequence). CDR3 length equals 15 residues. With V trimmed by 1 base and J by 4 bases, 4 bases remained unmatched. CDR3 nucleotides: TGTGCCACCAGCAGAGTTGGGACAGCAAATCAGCCCCAGCATTTT. Residues: CATSRVGTANQPQHF.

J is TRBJ1-1 and V is TRBV6-6, with 11 bases aligning to TRBD1. The V and J ends lost 6 bases and 5 bases, in that order; junction bases with no gene match: 5. This CDR3 region has 14 residues. Per the germline V gene, CDR1 is MNHNY and CDR2 is SVGAGI (reference sequence). CDR3 in DNA: TGTGCCAGCAGGAGGGGACAGGGGGGGACTGAAGCTTTCTTT. It encodes CASRRGQGGTEAFF.

This clone has more than one count but fewer than ten. This chain joins TRBV19 and TRBJ1-4; D remains ambiguous. Per germline, CDR1 LNHDA and CDR2 SQIVND (reference sequence). V was shortened by 5 bases and J by 10 bases, with 14 bases between the two germline ends. There are 13 residues in the CDR3. The CDR3 nucleotides read TGTGCCAGTAGTGAGGGATTCGGCGGAAAACTGTTTTTT. Amino acid sequence: CASSEGFGGKLFF.

This sequence joins TRBV27 and TRBJ2-1; 9 nucleotides line up with TRBD1. Per the germline V gene, CDR1 is MNHEY and CDR2 is SMNVEV (reference sequence). J was trimmed by 8 bases and V by 6 bases; bases with no gene match: 8. The CDR3 runs to 14 residues. CDR3 nucleotide sequence: TGTGCCAGCAGGGAGACAGGGGGTGGACATGAGCAGTTCTTC. As protein: CASRETGGGHEQFF.

The genes are TRBV6-6 and TRBJ1-2; D is perhaps TRBD1 (5 bases). Germline V gene sequence: CDR1 MNHNY, CDR2 SVGAGI (reference sequence). The CDR3 contains 13 residues. V lost 4 bases and J 8 bases, leaving 14 bases between the germline ends. CDR3 sequence reads: CASSFTGLEGYTF. CDR3 nucleotides: TGTGCCAGCAGTTTCACAGGTCTGGAGGGCTACACCTTC.

This clone was seen only a few times. The chain combines TRBV19 with TRBJ2-5; a weak D match, TRBD1 (6 bases). Germline V gene lookup returns CDR1 LNHDA and CDR2 SQIVND (reference sequence). There are 16 residues in the CDR3. V lost 6 bases and J lost 1, with 18 bases in between. CDR3 amino acids: CASSSYRVSLQETQYF. The DNA for the CDR3 is TGTGCCAGTAGCTCTTACAGGGTGTCCCTCCAAGAGACCCAGTACTTC.

The sample holds one count of this clone. The junction and the germline gene differ at one end; a read error may be behind it. V and J are TRBV25-1 and TRBJ1-2; D call uncertain. The CDR3 covers 12 residues. CDR1 is MGHDK and CDR2 is SYGVNS in the germline V gene. The CDR3 sequence: CASREYSEGYTF. The CDR3 DNA is TGTGCCAGCAGAGAATACAGTGAGGGCTACACCTTC.

The J gene is TRBJ2-2, the V gene TRBV6-1, with a possible D match to TRBD1 (6 bases). V lost 2 bases to trimming and J lost 6 bases, with 10 bases between them. CDR3 length: 14 amino acids. Germline V gene sequence: CDR1 MNHNS, CDR2 SASEGT. CDR3 region: CASSETGKAGELFF. The CDR3 nucleotides read TGTGCCAGCAGTGAAACAGGGAAAGCCGGGGAGCTGTTTTTT.

The chain combines TRBV18 with TRBJ2-7; maybe TRBD1 (5 bases). The V end was cut by 2 bases, the J end by 3 bases, with 8 bases between. The V gene's germline CDR1 is KGHSH and CDR2 LQKENI. The length of the CDR3 is 13 residues. The CDR3 bases are TGTGCCAGCTCACCAACCAGGGACTACGAGCAGTACTTC. Translating gives CASSPTRDYEQYF.

The gene calls are TRBV7-9 and TRBJ1-5; no firm D call. The V end lost 5 bases, the J end lost 3 bases, and 14 bases lay between the germline ends. CDR3 length: 15 residues. CDR1 is SEHNR, CDR2 FQNEAQ, per germline (reference sequence). This CDR3 is CASSNSGRLNQPQHF. The DNA of the CDR3 is TGTGCCAGCAGCAATAGTGGCAGGCTCAATCAGCCCCAGCATTTT.

The chain employs TRBV7-9 and TRBJ2-1, with D perhaps TRBD2 (6 bases). Germline lookup yields CDR1 SEHNR and CDR2 FQNEAQ (reference sequence). Trimming shortened V by 1 base and J by 1 base, and 11 bases separated the two germline ends. This CDR3 has 16 amino acids. The CDR3 sequence is CASSLEKGLSYNEQFF. CDR3 DNA sequence: TGTGCCAGCAGCTTAGAAAAAGGACTATCCTACAATGAGCAGTTCTTC. Combining the CDR3 with reference TRBV7-9 and TRBJ2-1 gives the whole variable domain DTGVSQNPRHKITKRGQNVTFRCDPISEHNRLYWYRQTLGQGPEFLTYFQNEAQLEKSRLLSDRFSAERPKGSFSTLEIQRTEQGDSAMYLCASSLEKGLSYNEQFFGPGTRLTVL.

In its sample, this clone was seen once. The CDR3 reads CASSQDRGIVEKLFF. The CDR3, as DNA: TGTGCCAGCAGCCAAGATAGGGGCATTGTGGAAAAACTGTTTTTT. The chain has TRBV14 and TRBJ1-4; a possible D gene is TRBD1 (5 bases). The CDR3 spans 15 residues. The germline V and J ends were trimmed by 0 bases and 8 bases, with 13 bases remaining between them. The germline gives CDR1 SGHDN, CDR2 FVKESK.

V usage is TRBV6-5 and J usage is TRBJ1-1; 8 positions match TRBD1. The J segment lost 2 bases and the V segment lost 8 bases, leaving 7 bases of the junction unmatched. CDR1 MNHEY and CDR2 SVGAGI come from the germline V gene. The CDR3 extends over 14 amino acids. CDR3 in amino acids: CASGWTGRNTEAFF. The CDR3, as DNA: TGTGCCAGCGGCTGGACAGGGCGAAACACTGAAGCTTTCTTT.

The chain employs TRBV6-1 and TRBJ1-2; maybe TRBD1 (6 bases). Germline-derived CDR1 and CDR2 are MNHNS and SASEGT. The CDR3 runs 16 residues. V was shortened by 4 bases and J by 4 bases, with 19 bases between the two germline ends. The CDR3 sequence is CASSGATRGSLYGYTF. CDR3 nucleotide sequence: TGTGCCAGCAGTGGGGCAACCAGGGGTTCCCTCTATGGCTACACCTTC.